The rows below give T cell receptor beta chains drawn from one sample of a study of T cell responses to AZD1222 COVID-19 vaccine. Only in-frame clones appear in the TCRdb table, and some are missing; sequencing was by immunoSEQ multiplex PCR. The table lists 120,000 or so clones, 85% to 90% of them singletons. Sequenced material: peripheral blood, taken on day 0 of AZD1222 vaccination. The receptors derive from an adult in good health. CDR3s include the opening cysteine and the closing phenylalanine or tryptophan. The order of the fields is D gene, V gene, J gene, clone size, CDR3 DNA, CDR3 protein. A D gene is named only where the DNA matches it firmly. Clone size is given for some rows only: seen once, a few or many times, or a class if the clone is expanded.

>NA|TRBV4-1|TRBJ2-7|NA
TGCGCCAGCAGCCAGGGCGGCTACTCCTACGAGCAGTACTTC
CASSQGGYSYEQYF
>TRBD2|TRBV6-4|TRBJ2-3|once
TGTGCCAGCAGTGACGGCGGGAGGGGTGGAGATACGCAGTATTTT
CASSDGGRGGDTQYF
>TRBD1|TRBV2|TRBJ1-2|NA
TGTGCCAGCAGTGAAGGGGACAGGGGGGATGGCTACACCTTC
CASSEGDRGDGYTF
>NA|TRBV10-1|TRBJ2-7|NA
TGCGCCAGCAGTGACGGGAACTTC
CASSDGNF
>NA|TRBV6-5|TRBJ1-1|NA
TGTGCCAGCAGTTACTATACAGGGAACACTGAAGCTTTCTTT
CASSYYTGNTEAFF
>TRBD2|TRBV7-3|TRBJ2-3|NA
TGTGCCAGCAGCTTAATGGCTAGCGGGAACACAGATACGCAGTATTTT
CASSLMASGNTDTQYF
>NA|TRBV19|TRBJ2-2|NA
TGTGCCAGTAGTTTCGGCGAGCGGGCGAACACCGGGGAGCTGTTTTTT
CASSFGERANTGELFF
>NA|TRBV10-3|TRBJ1-3|NA
TGTGCCATCAGTGATCTTGGACAGCAACCTGGAAACACCATATATTTT
CAISDLGQQPGNTIYF
>NA|TRBV7-3|TRBJ2-3|NA
TGTGCCAGCAGCCCGTGGGGGGCGGGCAGCCCCAGTGATACGCAGTATTTT
CASSPWGAGSPSDTQYF
>NA|TRBV7-9|TRBJ2-2|few
TGTGCCAGCAGCCCGGTGGGCGGGAACGGGGAGCTGTTTTTT
CASSPVGGNGELFF
>TRBD1|TRBV5-1|TRBJ1-1|NA
TGCGCCAGCAGCTCTGCCGGGACAGGGAACACTGAAGCTTTCTTT
CASSSAGTGNTEAFF
>NA|TRBV12-3/TRBV12-4|TRBJ2-2|NA
TGTGCCAGCAGTTTGCGGGGAGGCGGGGAGCTGTTTTTT
CASSLRGGGELFF
>NA|TRBV19|TRBJ2-7|NA
TGTGCCAGTAGTATACCCGGGCAGGGATTCTACGAGCAGTACTTC
CASSIPGQGFYEQYF
>NA|TRBV11-1|TRBJ2-7|NA
TGTGCCAGCAGCCAAATATTGCAGGGCTACGAGCAGTACTTC
CASSQILQGYEQYF
>NA|TRBV18|TRBJ1-1|NA
TGTGCCAGCTCAGCCTCGGGAACCAGGACTGAAGCTTTCTTT
CASSASGTRTEAFF
>TRBD2|TRBV18|TRBJ2-5|NA
TGTGCCAGCTCACCGAGCGGGAGTGAGACCCAGTACTTC
CASSPSGSETQYF
>NA|TRBV4-2|TRBJ1-4|NA
TGTGCCAGCAGCCAGCCAGCCCCGTCAACTAATGAAAAACTGTTTTTT
CASSQPAPSTNEKLFF
>NA|TRBV30|TRBJ1-4|few
TGTGCCTGGAGGCGGGTAGGGTTAGATGAAAAACTGTTTTTT
CAWRRVGLDEKLFF
>TRBD1|TRBV4-3|TRBJ1-2|NA
TGCGCCAGCAGCAGGACAGGGAACCCGGAAGACTATGGCTACACCTTC
CASSRTGNPEDYGYTF
>TRBD1|TRBV6-5|TRBJ1-4|once
TGTGCCAGCAACCGAGGGGGCACTAATGAAAAACTGTTTTTT
CASNRGGTNEKLFF
>NA|TRBV6-1|TRBJ1-4|NA
TGTGCCAGCAGTGAAGGAGGGGTAGACCCTAAACTGTTTTTT
CASSEGGVDPKLFF
>NA|TRBV12-3/TRBV12-4|TRBJ2-7|NA
TGTGCCAGCAGCAATACAGGATACGAGCAGTACTTC
CASSNTGYEQYF
>TRBD2|TRBV3-1/TRBV3-2|TRBJ2-7|NA
TGTGCCAGCAGCCTAGCGGGGGGACCTACCTACGAGCAGTACTTC
CASSLAGGPTYEQYF
>NA|TRBV11-3|TRBJ2-1|NA
TGTGCCAGCAGCTTGAGGGCGGCCCATGAGCAGTTCTTC
CASSLRAAHEQFF
>NA|TRBV19|TRBJ1-5|NA
TGTGCCAGTAGGGCGGGATACAATCAGCCCCAGCATTTT
CASRAGYNQPQHF
>TRBD1|TRBV2|TRBJ1-5|NA
TGTGCCAGCAGGATCGACAGGGGGCAAGGCAATCAGCCCCAGCATTTT
CASRIDRGQGNQPQHF
>TRBD1|TRBV18|TRBJ2-7|NA
TGTGCCAGCTCACCTGGGCAGGGGGCTGATTACGAGCAGTACTTC
CASSPGQGADYEQYF
>NA|TRBV4-1|TRBJ2-3|NA
TGCGCCAGCAGCCAAGATAAGAAACTAGGGGTGATAGCGCAGTATTTT
CASSQDKKLGVIAQYF
>NA|TRBV5-1|TRBJ1-3|NA
TGCGCCAGCAGCTCCGGGTACTCTGGAAACACCATATATTTT
CASSSGYSGNTIYF
>TRBD1|TRBV7-9|TRBJ1-3|NA
TGTGCCAGCAGGGGACAGGGGGCGGAAGGAAACACCATATATTTT
CASRGQGAEGNTIYF
>NA|TRBV2|TRBJ1-6|NA
TGTGCCAGCAGTGAAGAAGGGTTTTCACCCCTCCACTTT
CASSEEGFSPLHF
>NA|TRBV7-2|TRBJ2-1|NA
TGTGCCAGCAGCTTAGGTATGTTAAATGAGCAGTTCTTC
CASSLGMLNEQFF
>NA|TRBV7-3|TRBJ2-3|NA
TGTGCCAGCAGCTTAATGACAGGAGGGGATACGCAGTATTTT
CASSLMTGGDTQYF
>TRBD2|TRBV19|TRBJ2-3|NA
TGTGCCAGTAGTCCCGGGGGTAGCGGGAGCTCAGATACGCAGTATTTT
CASSPGGSGSSDTQYF
>NA|TRBV4-1|TRBJ2-7|NA
TGCGCCAGCAGCCCTCCGGGCCATAGAACGCGGGAGCAGTACTTC
CASSPPGHRTREQYF
>NA|TRBV1|TRBJ1-1|NA
TGCACCAGCAGCCAAGATGAGGGGGCAGCTGAAGCTTTCTTT
CTSSQDEGAAEAFF
>TRBD1|TRBV27|TRBJ2-7|NA
TGTGCCAGCAGTTGGGCCTCCGGGACAGAGCCCTACGAGCAGTACTTC
CASSWASGTEPYEQYF
>TRBD1|TRBV3-1/TRBV3-2|TRBJ1-1|NA
TGTGCCAGCAGCCAGAGGGACAGGGGTGAGACTGAAGCTTTCTTT
CASSQRDRGETEAFF
>TRBD1|TRBV18|TRBJ1-6|NA
TGTGCCAGCTCGCCGGACAGGTCCAATTCACCCCTCCACTTT
CASSPDRSNSPLHF
>NA|TRBV19|TRBJ1-1|NA
TGTGCCAGTAGCCAGACAGCCCAGGCTGAAGCTTTCTTT
CASSQTAQAEAFF
>TRBD1|TRBV27|TRBJ2-7|NA
TGTGCCAGCAGCCCCGGCCCGGGACAGAGTTCCTACGAGCAGTACTTC
CASSPGPGQSSYEQYF
>NA|TRBV2|TRBJ2-3|NA
TGTGCCAGCAGTGAGCACTCCGGCACACTGGAGTTAAGCACAGATACGCAGTATTTT
CASSEHSGTLELSTDTQYF
>TRBD2|TRBV7-9|TRBJ2-3|NA
TGTGCCAGCAGCTCCTCGGGACTAGCGGGGCCAACAGATACGCAGTATTTT
CASSSSGLAGPTDTQYF
>TRBD1|TRBV6-5|TRBJ2-1|NA
TGTGCCAGCAGTCGACAGGGGATGAATGAGCAGTTCTTC
CASSRQGMNEQFF
>NA|TRBV7-8|TRBJ1-4|once
TGTGCCAGCAGCCCGAAGACAGGACTAGATGAAAAACTGTTTTTT
CASSPKTGLDEKLFF
>TRBD2|TRBV3-1/TRBV3-2|TRBJ2-3|NA
TGTGCCAGCAGCATCGGGACTAGCGGCACAGATACGCAGTATTTT
CASSIGTSGTDTQYF
>TRBD2|TRBV3-1/TRBV3-2|TRBJ2-1|NA
TGTGCCAGCAGCCAAACCCCTAGCGGGTCGAATGAGCAGTTCTTC
CASSQTPSGSNEQFF
>TRBD1|TRBV9|TRBJ1-1|NA
TGTGCCAGCAGCGTTTACGGACAGGGGAACACTGAAGCTTTCTTT
CASSVYGQGNTEAFF